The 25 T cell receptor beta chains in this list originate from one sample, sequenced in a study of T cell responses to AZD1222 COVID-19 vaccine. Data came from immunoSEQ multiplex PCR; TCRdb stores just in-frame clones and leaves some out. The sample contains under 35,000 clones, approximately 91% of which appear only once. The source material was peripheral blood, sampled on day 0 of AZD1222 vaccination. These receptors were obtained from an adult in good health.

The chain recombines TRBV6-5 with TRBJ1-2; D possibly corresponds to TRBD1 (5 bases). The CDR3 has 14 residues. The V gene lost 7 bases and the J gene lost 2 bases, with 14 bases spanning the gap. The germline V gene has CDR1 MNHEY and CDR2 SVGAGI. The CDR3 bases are TGTGCCAGCACTCCGAGGAGGGGCAACTATGGCTACACCTTC. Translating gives CASTPRRGNYGYTF.

CDR3: CASSPSLVRGGDTQYF. As DNA, the CDR3 is TGTGCCAGCAGCCCATCGCTCGTCAGGGGGGGAGATACGCAGTATTTT. The rearrangement links TRBV5-4 to TRBJ2-3, with D perhaps given as TRBD1 or TRBD2 (7 bases each). Germline V gives CDR1 SGHNT, CDR2 YYREEE (reference sequence). The CDR3 spans 16 residues. V was shortened by 4 bases and J by 5 bases, with 20 bases between the two germline ends. The full variable domain, with the rest looked up from reference TRBV5-4 and TRBJ2-3, is ETGVTQSPTHLIKTRGQQVTLRCSSQSGHNTVSWYQQALGQGPQFIFQYYREEENGRGNFPPRFSGLQFPNYSSELNVNALELDDSALYLCASSPSLVRGGDTQYFGPGTRLTVL.

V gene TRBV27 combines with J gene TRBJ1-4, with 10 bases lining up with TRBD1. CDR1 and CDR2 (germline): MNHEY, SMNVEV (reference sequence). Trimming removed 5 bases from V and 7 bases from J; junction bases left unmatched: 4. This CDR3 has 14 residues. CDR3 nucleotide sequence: TGTGCCAGCAGTCAACGGACAGGGGGTGAAAAACTGTTTTTT. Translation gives CASSQRTGGEKLFF.

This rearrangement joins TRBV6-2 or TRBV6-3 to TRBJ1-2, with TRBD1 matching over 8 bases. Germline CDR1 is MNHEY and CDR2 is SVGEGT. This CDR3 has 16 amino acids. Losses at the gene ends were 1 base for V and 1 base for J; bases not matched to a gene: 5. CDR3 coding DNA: TGTGCCAGCAGTTACTTGGGACAGGCCTTTAACTATGGCTACACCTTC. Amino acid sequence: CASSYLGQAFNYGYTF.

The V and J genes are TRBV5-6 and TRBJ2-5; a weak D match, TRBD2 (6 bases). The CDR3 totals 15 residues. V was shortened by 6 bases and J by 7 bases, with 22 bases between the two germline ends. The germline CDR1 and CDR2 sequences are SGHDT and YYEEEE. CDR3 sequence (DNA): TGTGCCAGCAACCTGTTAGCTAGCGTAATTGTGACCCAGTACTTC. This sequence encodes CASNLLASVIVTQYF.

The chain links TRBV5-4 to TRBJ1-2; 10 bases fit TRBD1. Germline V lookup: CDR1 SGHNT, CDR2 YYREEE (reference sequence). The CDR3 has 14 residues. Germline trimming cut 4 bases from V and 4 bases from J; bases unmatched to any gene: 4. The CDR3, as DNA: TGTGCCAGCAGCGACGGGGACAGGGGCTATGGCTACACCTTC. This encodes CASSDGDRGYGYTF. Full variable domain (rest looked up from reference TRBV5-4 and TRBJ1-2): ETGVTQSPTHLIKTRGQQVTLRCSSQSGHNTVSWYQQALGQGPQFIFQYYREEENGRGNFPPRFSGLQFPNYSSELNVNALELDDSALYLCASSDGDRGYGYTFGSGTRLTVV.

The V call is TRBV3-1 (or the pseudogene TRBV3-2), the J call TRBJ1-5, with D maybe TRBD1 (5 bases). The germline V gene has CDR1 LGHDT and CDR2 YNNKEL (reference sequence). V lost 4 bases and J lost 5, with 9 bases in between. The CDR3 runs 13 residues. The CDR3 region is CASSPRGDQPQHF. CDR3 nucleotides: TGTGCCAGCAGCCCTAGAGGGGATCAGCCCCAGCATTTT.

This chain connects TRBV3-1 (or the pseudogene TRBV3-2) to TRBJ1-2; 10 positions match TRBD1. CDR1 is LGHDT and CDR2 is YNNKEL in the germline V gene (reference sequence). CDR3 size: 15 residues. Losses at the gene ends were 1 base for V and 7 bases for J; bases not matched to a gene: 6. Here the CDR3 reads CASSQGQGALAGYTF. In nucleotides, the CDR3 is TGTGCCAGCAGCCAAGGACAGGGGGCTTTGGCTGGCTACACCTTC.

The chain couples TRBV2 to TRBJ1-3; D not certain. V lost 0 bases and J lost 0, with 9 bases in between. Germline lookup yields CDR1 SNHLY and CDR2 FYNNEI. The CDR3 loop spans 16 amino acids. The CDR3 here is CASSEATQTSGNTIYF. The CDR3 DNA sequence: TGTGCCAGCAGTGAAGCGACGCAGACCTCTGGAAACACCATATATTTT.

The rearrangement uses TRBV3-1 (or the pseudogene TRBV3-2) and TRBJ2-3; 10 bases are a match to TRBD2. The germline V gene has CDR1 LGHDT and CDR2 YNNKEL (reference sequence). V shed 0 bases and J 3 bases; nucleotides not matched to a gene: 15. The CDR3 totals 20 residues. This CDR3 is CASSQDLRQRGGVSTDTQYF. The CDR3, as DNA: TGTGCCAGCAGCCAAGACCTACGTCAGCGGGGGGGCGTTTCAACAGATACGCAGTATTTT.

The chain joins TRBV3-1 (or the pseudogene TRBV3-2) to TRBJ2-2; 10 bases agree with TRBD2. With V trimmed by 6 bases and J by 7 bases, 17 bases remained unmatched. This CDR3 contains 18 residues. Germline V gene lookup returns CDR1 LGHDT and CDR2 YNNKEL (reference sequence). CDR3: CASSPSKGLAGVGGELFF. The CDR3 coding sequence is TGTGCCAGCAGTCCCAGTAAGGGGCTAGCGGGGGTAGGCGGGGAGCTGTTTTTT.

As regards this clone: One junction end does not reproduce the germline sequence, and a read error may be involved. The CDR3 nucleotides read TGTACCAGCAGTTACTCGGGGACAGGGTCTGGAAACACCATATATTTT. This gives the protein CTSSYSGTGSGNTIYF. The chain uses TRBV6-5 and TRBJ1-3; 9 nucleotides agree with TRBD1. The germline V gene has CDR1 MNHEY and CDR2 SVGAGI. The CDR3 is 16 residues long.

The DNA of the CDR3 is TGTGCCAGCAGCTTGAAACAGGGGGTTGGCAATCAGCCCCAGCATTTT. Its protein is CASSLKQGVGNQPQHF. The chain carries TRBV5-4 and TRBJ1-5; 8 nucleotides align to TRBD1. The ends lost 1 base at V and 2 bases at J; junction bases unmatched: 5. The CDR3 consists of 16 residues. The V gene's germline CDR1 is SGHNT and CDR2 YYREEE (reference sequence).

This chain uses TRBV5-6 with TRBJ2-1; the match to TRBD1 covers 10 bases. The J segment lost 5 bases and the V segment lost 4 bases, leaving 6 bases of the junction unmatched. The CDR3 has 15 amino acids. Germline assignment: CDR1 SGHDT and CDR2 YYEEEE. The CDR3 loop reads CASSPLGQGNNEQFF. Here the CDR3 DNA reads TGTGCCAGCAGCCCGTTGGGACAGGGGAACAATGAGCAGTTCTTC.

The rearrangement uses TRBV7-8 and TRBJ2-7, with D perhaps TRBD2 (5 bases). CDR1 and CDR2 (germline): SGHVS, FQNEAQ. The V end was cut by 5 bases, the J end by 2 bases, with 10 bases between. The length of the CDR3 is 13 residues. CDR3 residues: CASSPSGTYEQYF. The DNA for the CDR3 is TGTGCCAGCAGCCCCTCGGGGACCTACGAGCAGTACTTC.

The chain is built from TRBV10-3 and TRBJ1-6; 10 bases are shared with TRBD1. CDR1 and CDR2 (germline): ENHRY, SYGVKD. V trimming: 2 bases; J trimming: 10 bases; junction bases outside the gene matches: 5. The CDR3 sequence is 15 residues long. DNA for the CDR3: TGTGCCATCAGTGAGGGAGGGACAGGGGTCTCACCCCTCCACTTT. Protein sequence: CAISEGGTGVSPLHF.

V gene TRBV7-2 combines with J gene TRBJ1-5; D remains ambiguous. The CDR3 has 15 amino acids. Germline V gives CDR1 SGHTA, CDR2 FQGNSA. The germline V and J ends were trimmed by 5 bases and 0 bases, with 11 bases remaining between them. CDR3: CASSPPPGSNQPQHF. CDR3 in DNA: TGTGCCAGCAGCCCGCCCCCGGGTAGCAATCAGCCCCAGCATTTT. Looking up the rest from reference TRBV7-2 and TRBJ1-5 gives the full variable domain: GAGVSQSPSNKVTEKGKDVELRCDPISGHTALYWYRQSLGQGLEFLIYFQGNSAPDKSGLPSDRFSAERTGGSVSTLTIQRTQQEDSAVYLCASSPPPGSNQPQHFGDGTRLSIL.

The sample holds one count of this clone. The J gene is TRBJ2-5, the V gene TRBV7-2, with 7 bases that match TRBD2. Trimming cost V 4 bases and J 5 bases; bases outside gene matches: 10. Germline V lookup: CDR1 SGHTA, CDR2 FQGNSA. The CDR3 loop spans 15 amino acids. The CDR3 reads CASSSAWGRAETQYF. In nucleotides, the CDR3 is TGTGCCAGCAGCTCTGCGTGGGGGAGGGCGGAGACCCAGTACTTC.

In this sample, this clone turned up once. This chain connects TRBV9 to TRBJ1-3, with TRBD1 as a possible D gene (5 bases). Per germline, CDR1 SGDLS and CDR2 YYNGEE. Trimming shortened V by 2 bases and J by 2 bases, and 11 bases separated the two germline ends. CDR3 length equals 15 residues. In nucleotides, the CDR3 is TGTGCCAGCAGCGTGGGTGGCAGGGCTGGAAACACCATATATTTT. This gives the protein CASSVGGRAGNTIYF.

CDR3 sequence: CASSVTRSQPQHF. In DNA form, the CDR3 reads TGTGCCAGCAGCGTGACCCGATCTCAGCCCCAGCATTTT. The chain uses TRBV7-2 and TRBJ1-5; D not certain. From germline, CDR1 is SGHTA and CDR2 FQGNSA. The CDR3 spans 13 residues. Trimming took 5 bases from V and 6 from J, leaving 11 bases between them.

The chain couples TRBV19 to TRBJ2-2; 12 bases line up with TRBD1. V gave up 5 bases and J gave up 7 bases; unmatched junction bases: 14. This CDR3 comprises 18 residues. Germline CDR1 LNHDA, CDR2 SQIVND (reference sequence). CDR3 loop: CASSSRTGTGGADGELFF. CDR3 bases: TGTGCCAGTAGTTCAAGAACCGGGACAGGGGGCGCGGACGGGGAGCTGTTTTTT.

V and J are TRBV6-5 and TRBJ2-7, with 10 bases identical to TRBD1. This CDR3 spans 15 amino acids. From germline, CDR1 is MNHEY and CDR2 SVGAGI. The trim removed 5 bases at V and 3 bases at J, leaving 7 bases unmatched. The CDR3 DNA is TGTGCCAGCAGTCCTAGGAGGACAGGGGGCTACGAGCAGTACTTC. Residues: CASSPRRTGGYEQYF.

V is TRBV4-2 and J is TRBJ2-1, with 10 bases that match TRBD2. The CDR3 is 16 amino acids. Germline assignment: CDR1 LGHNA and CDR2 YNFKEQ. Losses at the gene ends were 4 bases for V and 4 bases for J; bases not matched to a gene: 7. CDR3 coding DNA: TGTGCCAGCAGCCCCGAGGAGCGGGGGGGATACAATGAGCAGTTCTTC. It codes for CASSPEERGGYNEQFF.

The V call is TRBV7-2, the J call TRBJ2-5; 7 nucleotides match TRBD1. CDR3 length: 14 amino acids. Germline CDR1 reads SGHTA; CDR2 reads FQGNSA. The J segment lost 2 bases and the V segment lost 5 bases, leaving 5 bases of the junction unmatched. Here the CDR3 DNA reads TGTGCCAGCAGCAGGACAGGTATACAAGAGACCCAGTACTTC. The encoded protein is CASSRTGIQETQYF.

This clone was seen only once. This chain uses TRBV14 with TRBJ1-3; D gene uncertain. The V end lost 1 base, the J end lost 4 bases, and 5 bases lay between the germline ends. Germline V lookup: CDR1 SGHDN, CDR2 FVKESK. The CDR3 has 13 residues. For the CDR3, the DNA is TGTGCCAGCAGCCAAGTTTCGGGAAACACCATATATTTT. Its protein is CASSQVSGNTIYF.